One sample yielded the 27 T cell receptor beta chains listed below, sequenced in a study of cytomegalovirus exposure and HLA in healthy donors. Amplification used 60 Vbeta primers and 13 Jbeta primers. TCRdb's table, derived via immunoSEQ multiplex PCR, lists solely in-frame clones and lacks some. The sample has a few hundred thousand clones, 60% to 85% seen once. The specimen was PBMCs. These receptors all come from a man in his forties in good health and CMV-seronegative.

This clone was picked up one time. The chain employs TRBV23-1 and TRBJ1-6; 8 bases agree with TRBD1. TRBV23-1 is noted as an ORF with a role that remains uncertain. This CDR3 comprises 17 residues. J gave up 7 bases and V 0 bases, and 8 bases lay outside the gene matches. DNA of the CDR3: TGCGCCAGCAGTCAATCCCGGGACAGGTCGGGGAATTCACCCCTCCACTTT. Amino acids: CASSQSRDRSGNSPLHF.

The genes are TRBV9 and TRBJ2-3, with 8 bases matching TRBD2. The V gene's germline CDR1 is SGDLS and CDR2 YYNGEE. Losses at the gene ends were 7 bases for V and 6 bases for J; bases not matched to a gene: 7. This CDR3 has 13 amino acids. The CDR3 spells CASGERGTDTQYF. The DNA of the CDR3 is TGTGCCAGCGGAGAGCGGGGGACGGATACGCAGTATTTT.

The chain is built from TRBV14 and TRBJ2-6; D not resolved. Germline values: CDR1 SGHDN, CDR2 FVKESK. The length of the CDR3 is 16 residues. The V end lost 4 bases, the J end lost 2 bases, and 12 bases lay between the germline ends. For the CDR3, the DNA is TGTGCCAGCAGCCTCCTAGGTCCGCCTGGGGCCAACGTCCTGACTTTC. Amino acid sequence: CASSLLGPPGANVLTF.

This CDR3 reads CAWGESSYEQYF. In nucleotides, the CDR3 is TGTGCTTGGGGGGAGAGCTCCTACGAGCAGTACTTC. The chain combines TRBV7-9 with TRBJ2-7; tentative D call: TRBD2 (6 bases). Germline V gene lookup returns CDR1 SEHNR and CDR2 FQNEAQ (reference sequence). The CDR3 length is 12 residues.

This clone was seen only a few times. The chain recombines TRBV7-8 with TRBJ2-2; perhaps TRBD2 as D (6 bases). V lost 1 base, J lost 4 bases, and 10 bases lay in between. CDR3 length: 15 amino acids. CDR1 is SGHVS, CDR2 FQNEAQ, per germline. The DNA for the CDR3 is TGTGCCAGCAGCTTAGTGGGGGGAGTCACCGGGGAGCTGTTTTTT. This codes for CASSLVGGVTGELFF.

V gene TRBV11-2 combines with J gene TRBJ2-1; 7 bases agree with TRBD1. This CDR3 contains 16 residues. Germline CDR1 SGHAT, CDR2 FQNNGV. With 5 bases clipped from V and 6 bases from J, the junction kept 13 bases outside the gene matches. In nucleotides, the CDR3 is TGTGCCAGCAGCCTGGGGACAGATATTACAAGCAATGAGCAGTTCTTC. Encoded protein: CASSLGTDITSNEQFF. Full variable domain (rest looked up from reference TRBV11-2 and TRBJ2-1): EAGVAQSPRYKIIEKRQSVAFWCNPISGHATLYWYQQILGQGPKLLIQFQNNGVVDDSQLPKDRFSAERLKGVDSTLKIQPAKLEDSAVYLCASSLGTDITSNEQFFGPGTRLTVL.

The chain recombines TRBV15 with TRBJ1-1; 10 nucleotides line up with TRBD1. Germline lookup yields CDR1 LNHNV and CDR2 YYDKDF (reference sequence). Germline trimming cut 2 bases from V and 8 bases from J; bases unmatched to any gene: 5. The CDR3 is made up of 14 amino acids. The DNA of the CDR3 is TGTGCCACCAGCAGACCCGGGACAGGGGCCGAAGCTTTCTTT. The encoded protein is CATSRPGTGAEAFF.

The chain employs TRBV5-6 and TRBJ1-1, with a tentative D call TRBD1 (6 bases). V lost 2 bases and J 0 bases, leaving 14 bases between the germline ends. The CDR3 consists of 16 residues. CDR1 is SGHDT and CDR2 is YYEEEE in the germline V gene. The CDR3: CASSLEARGLNTEAFF. The CDR3 bases are TGTGCCAGCAGCTTAGAGGCCAGGGGCTTGAACACTGAAGCTTTCTTT.

The chain links TRBV7-2 to TRBJ2-3, with a tentative D call TRBD1 (6 bases). Germline loops: CDR1 SGHTA, CDR2 FQGNSA. The CDR3 is made up of 16 amino acids. V dropped 2 bases and J dropped 5 bases, with 17 bases sitting between them. The CDR3 bases are TGTGCCAGCAGCTTAAATGTGGGGGCACTAGGAGATACGCAGTATTTT. This encodes CASSLNVGALGDTQYF.

The chain recombines TRBV5-6 with TRBJ1-1, with a possible D match to TRBD1 (5 bases). There are 14 residues in the CDR3. CDR1 and CDR2 (germline): SGHDT, YYEEEE. V lost 1 base and J lost 1, with 8 bases in between. The DNA for the CDR3 is TGTGCCAGCAGCTTGTCAGGGCCGAACACTGAAGCTTTCTTT. Its protein is CASSLSGPNTEAFF.

The rearrangement links TRBV18 to TRBJ2-1; 8 bases map to TRBD2. The CDR3 is 17 residues long. From germline, CDR1 is KGHSH and CDR2 LQKENI. With 1 base clipped from V and 4 bases from J, the junction kept 9 bases outside the gene matches. CDR3 sequence: CASSPLLGREGYNEQFF. The CDR3 nucleotides read TGTGCCAGCTCACCACTACTCGGACGGGAGGGATACAATGAGCAGTTCTTC.

This clone was seen a handful of times. The sample carries other DNA sequences with the same CDR3. The V call is TRBV9, the J call TRBJ2-2, with TRBD1 matching over 8 bases. Germline CDR1 and CDR2: SGDLS and YYNGEE. The CDR3 loop spans 15 amino acids. V dropped 2 bases and J dropped 1; count of bases not matched to a gene: 1. This chain's CDR3 is CASSVGTGNTGELFF. DNA of the CDR3: TGTGCCAGCAGCGTCGGGACAGGGAACACCGGGGAGCTGTTTTTT.

This clone was counted once. The gene calls are TRBV6-6 and TRBJ2-1; the D gene is possibly TRBD2 (6 bases). CDR1 is MNHNY, CDR2 SVGAGI, per germline (reference sequence). The V end lost 5 bases, the J end lost 5 bases, and 16 bases lay between the germline ends. The CDR3 loop spans 15 amino acids. The CDR3 loop is CASSRVRDLHNEQFF. For the CDR3, the DNA is TGTGCCAGCAGTCGGGTCAGGGACTTGCACAATGAGCAGTTCTTC.

This chain links TRBV5-8 with TRBJ2-7; D gene uncertain. Germline loops: CDR1 SGHTS, CDR2 YDEGEE. V lost 1 base to trimming and J lost 5 bases, with 10 bases between them. The CDR3 has 13 amino acids. CDR3 bases: TGTGCCAGCAGCTTGTCCTGGCGGAACGAGCAGTACTTC. This codes for CASSLSWRNEQYF.

The V call is TRBV5-1, the J call TRBJ2-5; TRBD1 is a possible D gene (6 bases). V lost 0 bases and J lost 4, with 7 bases in between. Per the germline V gene, CDR1 is SGHRS and CDR2 is YFSETQ. This CDR3 has 13 amino acids. Written as DNA, the CDR3 is TGCGCCAGCAGCTTGGTAGGGGGAGAGACCCAGTACTTC. It encodes CASSLVGGETQYF.

V and J are TRBV4-3 and TRBJ1-2; perhaps TRBD1 as D (6 bases). The CDR3 covers 14 residues. The V end lost 0 bases, the J end lost 7 bases, and 12 bases lay between the germline ends. The germline V gene encodes CDR1 LGHNA and CDR2 YSLEER. CDR3 DNA sequence: TGCGCCAGCAGCCAAGAGAAGGGGGTGATTGGCTACACCTTC. Residues: CASSQEKGVIGYTF.

The chain combines TRBV5-1 with TRBJ1-5; D gene ambiguous. The CDR3 covers 14 residues. V lost 0 bases and J 6 bases, leaving 10 bases between the germline ends. Germline CDR1 SGHRS, CDR2 YFSETQ. The CDR3, as DNA: TGCGCCAGCAGCTTGGATAGTCCCGGTCAGCCCCAGCATTTT. This translates into CASSLDSPGQPQHF.

As for this clone: A junction boundary mismatches the germline segment, possibly from a read error. The genes are TRBV5-1 and TRBJ2-3; 10 bases align to TRBD2. CDR1 is SGHRS and CDR2 is YFSETQ in the germline V gene. The CDR3 length is 16 residues. CDR3 in amino acids: CASTLSGRASTDTQYF. The CDR3 coding sequence is TGCGCCAGCACCTTGAGCGGGAGGGCAAGCACAGATACGCAGTATTTT.

The CDR3 is CAWRALETDTQYF. DNA for the CDR3: TGTGCCTGGAGGGCACTAGAAACAGATACGCAGTATTTT. This rearrangement joins TRBV30 to TRBJ2-3, with D tentatively TRBD2 (5 bases). The CDR3 has 13 amino acids. V dropped 3 bases and J dropped 3 bases, with 10 bases sitting between them. Germline V gene data show CDR1 as GTSNPN and CDR2 as SVGIG (reference sequence).

Remarks on this clone: This sample also contains other DNA sequences that code for the same CDR3. The chain uses TRBV18 and TRBJ2-6; D not certain. The V end lost 3 bases, the J end lost 0 bases, and 6 bases lay between the germline ends. Germline V lookup: CDR1 KGHSH, CDR2 LQKENI. The CDR3 loop spans 15 amino acids. The CDR3 loop is CASSPQRSGANVLTF. The DNA for the CDR3 is TGTGCCAGCTCACCTCAGCGCTCTGGGGCCAACGTCCTGACTTTC.

V is TRBV27 and J is TRBJ2-7; 8 bases map to TRBD1. CDR1 is MNHEY and CDR2 is SMNVEV in the germline V gene (reference sequence). The CDR3 has 18 amino acids. Losses at the gene ends were 4 bases for V and 0 bases for J; bases not matched to a gene: 14. The CDR3, as DNA: TGTGCCAGCAGTTCAATCTCTCGGGGACAGGAGATCTCCTACGAGCAGTACTTC. It encodes CASSSISRGQEISYEQYF.

This clone showed up just once. This sequence joins TRBV7-9 and TRBJ1-1; unclear D gene. This CDR3 has 14 residues. V lost 4 bases and J 4 bases, leaving 13 bases between the germline ends. Germline-derived CDR1 and CDR2 are SEHNR and FQNEAQ (reference sequence). The CDR3 sequence: CASSWVAEGTEAFF. In nucleotides, the CDR3 is TGTGCCAGCAGCTGGGTTGCGGAAGGCACTGAAGCTTTCTTT.

This clone was observed a few times. The V call is TRBV4-3, the J call TRBJ1-4; 8 bases agree with TRBD1. The V gene end was trimmed by 0 bases and the J gene end by 8 bases; junction bases not matched to a gene: 11. Germline values: CDR1 LGHNA, CDR2 YSLEER. The CDR3 extends over 17 amino acids. The CDR3 loop reads CASSQEGAGTGGEKLFF. The CDR3 coding sequence is TGCGCCAGCAGCCAAGAAGGGGCCGGGACAGGAGGAGAAAAACTGTTTTTT.

V is TRBV5-1 and J is TRBJ2-3; 8 nucleotides agree with TRBD2. Losses at the gene ends were 4 bases for V and 6 bases for J; bases not matched to a gene: 7. Germline CDR1 SGHRS, CDR2 YFSETQ. This CDR3 has 14 residues. The CDR3 nucleotides read TGCGCCAGCAGCACCGGGACTAGGGGGGATACGCAGTATTTT. Its translation is CASSTGTRGDTQYF.

The chain uses TRBV6-1 and TRBJ1-3, with D tentatively TRBD1 (6 bases). The germline gives CDR1 MNHNS, CDR2 SASEGT. V dropped 7 bases and J dropped 2 bases, with 15 bases sitting between them. CDR3 length: 15 residues. The CDR3 nucleotides read TGTGCCAGCACCGAGGGGGTTTTGGCTGGAAACACCATATATTTT. It specifies CASTEGVLAGNTIYF.

This clone was observed a handful of times. The same CDR3 can be traced to other DNA sequences in this sample. The rearrangement joins TRBV7-9 to TRBJ1-2; D uncertain. The CDR3 consists of 12 residues. V dropped 1 base and J dropped 8 bases, with 8 bases sitting between them. Germline CDR1 is SEHNR and CDR2 is FQNEAQ (reference sequence). The CDR3 here is CASSLGEGGYTF. The DNA of the CDR3 is TGTGCCAGCAGCTTAGGGGAGGGCGGCTACACCTTC.

The V call is TRBV9, the J call TRBJ2-3; D remains unclear. The CDR3 is 14 amino acids. CDR1 and CDR2 from the germline V gene are SGDLS and YYNGEE. V was pared by 4 bases and J by 4 bases, with 13 bases between. Here the CDR3 reads CASSSRREPDTQYF. The CDR3 bases are TGTGCCAGCAGCTCCCGTAGAGAGCCAGATACGCAGTATTTT.